Presented here are 32 T cell receptor beta chains from one specimen sequenced in a study of shared clonotypes between healthy human individuals. The protocol was immunoSEQ multiplex PCR, while the TCRdb copy is restricted to in-frame clones and leaves out a portion. The sample consists of 1,400,000 or so clones, approximately 98.5% of them appearing once. The sequenced sample was naive CD4+ T cells sorted from blood. The subset: CD45RA+ positively selected. The receptors derive from a man aged 30-40 years in good health.

CDR3 bases: TGCGCCAGCAGTCCATCTCCGGGACAGGGTTCGTATGGCTACACCTTC. It yields the protein CASSPSPGQGSYGYTF. The V and J genes are TRBV10-2 and TRBJ1-2; 9 bases fit TRBD1. Germline V gene sequence: CDR1 WSHSY, CDR2 SAAADI. There are 16 residues in the CDR3. Losses at the gene ends were 5 bases for V and 5 bases for J; bases not matched to a gene: 12.

The gene calls are TRBV28 and TRBJ2-5, with D perhaps TRBD1 (8 bases). V was trimmed by 2 bases and J by 5 bases, leaving 21 bases between them. Germline V gene lookup returns CDR1 MDHEN and CDR2 SYDVKM. CDR3 length: 17 amino acids. CDR3 in DNA: TGTGCCAGCAGTTTAATTGATAGCGGGCAGGGGGCGGAGACCCAGTACTTC. Residues: CASSLIDSGQGAETQYF.

The rearrangement joins TRBV5-1 to TRBJ2-2; TRBD1 aligns across 8 bases. CDR3 length: 15 amino acids. CDR1 is SGHRS, CDR2 YFSETQ, per germline. V dropped 0 bases and J dropped 4; count of bases not matched to a gene: 2. The CDR3 sequence: CASSLGDRFTGELFF. The CDR3 nucleotides are TGCGCCAGCAGCTTGGGGGACAGGTTCACCGGGGAGCTGTTTTTT.

About this clone: Other nucleotide sequences in the sample specify the same CDR3. This sequence joins TRBV5-1 and TRBJ2-3, with a tentative D call TRBD2 (6 bases). Germline CDR1 is SGHRS and CDR2 is YFSETQ. V lost 5 bases to trimming and J lost 2 bases, with 15 bases between them. The CDR3 contains 15 residues. In nucleotides, the CDR3 is TGCGCCAGCAGTCTCCGGGACTCCTACACAGATACGCAGTATTTT. Translated: CASSLRDSYTDTQYF.

The chain links TRBV7-2 to TRBJ2-7; D gene unclear. V lost 3 bases and J 5 bases, leaving 11 bases between the germline ends. The CDR3 has 13 amino acids. In germline, CDR1 is SGHTA, CDR2 FQGNSA. CDR3 residues: CASSLQSRDEQYF. For the CDR3, the DNA is TGTGCCAGCAGCTTGCAGTCTCGGGACGAGCAGTACTTC.

The CDR3 sequence: CASSPRLAGATTDTQYF. CDR3 sequence (DNA): TGTGCCAGCTCACCACGGTTAGCGGGAGCCACGACAGATACGCAGTATTTT. The rearrangement joins TRBV18 to TRBJ2-3; 9 bases agree with TRBD2. The J segment lost 3 bases and the V segment lost 1 base, leaving 8 bases of the junction unmatched. Germline lookup yields CDR1 KGHSH and CDR2 LQKENI. The CDR3 totals 17 residues.

This rearrangement joins TRBV9 to TRBJ1-1; 7 positions agree with TRBD1. CDR1 and CDR2 (germline): SGDLS, YYNGEE. V lost 0 bases and J lost 4; bases outside the gene matches: 3. CDR3 length: 14 residues. The CDR3 loop is CASSVAAGGTEAFF. CDR3 coding DNA: TGTGCCAGCAGCGTAGCTGCAGGGGGCACTGAAGCTTTCTTT. The complete variable domain, with remaining parts taken from reference TRBV9 and TRBJ1-1, reads DSGVTQTPKHLITATGQRVTLRCSPRSGDLSVYWYQQSLDQGLQFLIQYYNGEERAKGNILERFSAQQFPDLHSELNLSSLELGDSALYFCASSVAAGGTEAFFGQGTRLTVV.

This sequence joins TRBV5-4 and TRBJ2-2; 15 bases fit TRBD2. The CDR3 covers 16 residues. The germline V gene has CDR1 SGHNT and CDR2 YYREEE (reference sequence). With 5 bases clipped from V and 5 bases from J, the junction kept 4 bases outside the gene matches. CDR3 sequence (DNA): TGTGCCAGCAGGTTAGGGACTAGCGGGAGGACCGGGGAGCTGTTTTTT. It is translated as CASRLGTSGRTGELFF.

The V call is TRBV19, the J call TRBJ2-1; 7 nucleotides line up with TRBD2. Trimming at V came to 8 bases and at J to 3 bases, leaving 1 base not matched to a gene. Germline-derived CDR1 and CDR2 are LNHDA and SQIVND (reference sequence). This CDR3 spans 12 amino acids. For the CDR3, the DNA is TGTGCCAGTGGGACTAACTACAATGAGCAGTTCTTC. It codes for CASGTNYNEQFF.

The V and J genes are TRBV7-2 and TRBJ2-5; TRBD2 agrees at 10 bases. The CDR3 length is 16 residues. Germline-derived CDR1 and CDR2 are SGHTA and FQGNSA. Germline trimming cut 2 bases from V and 1 base from J; bases unmatched to any gene: 4. The CDR3 sequence is CASSLPRTSGQETQYF. The CDR3, as DNA: TGTGCCAGCAGCTTACCCCGGACTAGCGGCCAAGAGACCCAGTACTTC.

With respect to this clone: The identical CDR3 is also encoded by other nucleotide sequences in the sample. Here the CDR3 reads CASSPTGGDQPQHF. DNA of the CDR3: TGTGCCAGCTCACCGACGGGAGGCGATCAGCCCCAGCATTTT. The chain uses TRBV18 and TRBJ1-5; no definite D call. Between the trimmed V and J ends, which lost 3 bases and 5 bases, there was a span of 11 bases. Germline V gene sequence: CDR1 KGHSH, CDR2 LQKENI. The CDR3 runs 14 residues. Drawing the rest from reference TRBV18 and TRBJ1-5, the complete variable domain is NAGVMQNPRHLVRRRGQEARLRCSPMKGHSHVYWYRQLPEEGLKFMVYLQKENIIDESGMPKERFSAEFPKEGPSILRIQQVVRGDSAAYFCASSPTGGDQPQHFGDGTRLSIL.

The chain couples TRBV6-4 to TRBJ2-2, with D possibly TRBD2 on 5 matching bases. This CDR3 has 14 residues. The V end was cut by 5 bases, the J end by 4 bases, with 11 bases between. The germline V gene encodes CDR1 MRHNA and CDR2 SNTAGT. As DNA, the CDR3 is TGTGCCAGCAGTCCCCTAGCAGGCACCGGGGAGCTGTTTTTT. Its protein product is CASSPLAGTGELFF.

The chain joins TRBV7-9 to TRBJ1-2, with D maybe TRBD1 (5 bases). This CDR3 has 14 residues. Germline-derived CDR1 and CDR2 are SEHNR and FQNEAQ (reference sequence). V was cut by 5 bases and J by 6 bases, with 16 bases left in between. Written as DNA, the CDR3 is TGTGCCAGCAGCGCGAAAGGCCAGGGCAATGGCTACACCTTC. It is translated as CASSAKGQGNGYTF. Supplemented by reference TRBV7-9 and TRBJ1-2, the full variable domain reads DTGVSQNPRHKITKRGQNVTFRCDPISEHNRLYWYRQTLGQGPEFLTYFQNEAQLEKSRLLSDRFSAERPKGSFSTLEIQRTEQGDSAMYLCASSAKGQGNGYTFGSGTRLTVV.

About this clone: Distinct nucleotide sequences in the sample also encode this CDR3. V usage is TRBV5-1 and J usage is TRBJ2-7; no firm D call. The germline gives CDR1 SGHRS, CDR2 YFSETQ. V was cut by 3 bases and J by 2 bases, with 6 bases left in between. CDR3 size: 12 residues. The CDR3 DNA follows: TGCGCCAGCAGCTCCTCAGCCTACGAGCAGTACTTC. This gives the protein CASSSSAYEQYF.

V and J are TRBV10-3 and TRBJ1-5; unclear D gene. V lost 6 bases and J 3 bases, leaving 9 bases between the germline ends. The CDR3 totals 13 residues. Germline loops: CDR1 ENHRY, CDR2 SYGVKD. As DNA, the CDR3 is TGTGCCATCAGGCCAGCTTTCAATCAGCCCCAGCATTTT. Translated, it gives CAIRPAFNQPQHF.

The rearrangement joins TRBV9 to TRBJ2-1; TRBD2 agrees at 10 bases. CDR1 SGDLS and CDR2 YYNGEE come from the germline V gene. This CDR3 spans 17 amino acids. The trim removed 3 bases at V and 6 bases at J, leaving 12 bases unmatched. As DNA, the CDR3 is TGTGCCAGCAGCGCTCCCACGGGGCTAGCGGGAGTCAATGAGCAGTTCTTC. Amino acids: CASSAPTGLAGVNEQFF.

As for this clone: The same CDR3 can be traced to other DNA sequences in this sample. The chain combines TRBV2 with TRBJ1-5; 9 nucleotides match TRBD1. CDR1 is SNHLY and CDR2 is FYNNEI in the germline V gene. This CDR3 comprises 14 residues. After removal of 5 bases from V and 7 bases from J, the junction contained 6 bases not matched to a gene. CDR3 in DNA: TGTGCCAGCAGTCTACAGGGGGCAGGACAGCCCCAGCATTTT. Protein: CASSLQGAGQPQHF.

This clone was seen just once. J is TRBJ2-1 and V is TRBV6-5; TRBD2 matches at 11 bases. Germline V lookup: CDR1 MNHEY, CDR2 SVGAGI. The CDR3 runs 15 residues. Unmatched junction bases numbered 7, after V lost 5 bases and J lost 7 bases. CDR3 DNA: TGTGCCAGCAGTCCACTAGCGGGAGTGCCAAATGAGCAGTTCTTC. Its protein product is CASSPLAGVPNEQFF.

This chain connects TRBV11-2 to TRBJ2-1; D ambiguous. The V and J ends lost 0 bases and 5 bases respectively, with 11 bases between them. The germline V gene has CDR1 SGHAT and CDR2 FQNNGV. The CDR3 spans 15 residues. The CDR3 nucleotides read TGTGCCAGCAGCTTAGATTGGTACGGAGACAATGAGCAGTTCTTC. This codes for CASSLDWYGDNEQFF.

CDR3 in amino acids: CASSPRVLNEQFF. For the CDR3, the DNA is TGTGCCAGCAGCCCGCGGGTCCTTAATGAGCAGTTCTTC. This chain uses TRBV9 with TRBJ2-1; D is possibly TRBD2 (5 bases). Deletions cut 4 bases from V and 7 bases from J, with 12 bases between. This CDR3 has 13 residues. Germline V gives CDR1 SGDLS, CDR2 YYNGEE.

V and J are TRBV7-2 and TRBJ2-7; D may be TRBD2 (5 bases). V was shortened by 3 bases and J by 6 bases, with 9 bases between the two germline ends. The V gene's germline CDR1 is SGHTA and CDR2 FQGNSA. This CDR3 has 12 amino acids. Here the CDR3 DNA reads TGTGCCAGCAGCTTGAGGGCGCGCGAGCAGTACTTC. Its translation: CASSLRAREQYF. Using reference TRBV7-2 and TRBJ2-7 for the parts outside the CDR3, the full variable domain is GAGVSQSPSNKVTEKGKDVELRCDPISGHTALYWYRQSLGQGLEFLIYFQGNSAPDKSGLPSDRFSAERTGGSVSTLTIQRTQQEDSAVYLCASSLRAREQYFGPGTRLTVT.

V gene TRBV27 combines with J gene TRBJ2-7, with 8 positions matching TRBD1. V shed 5 bases and J 3 bases; nucleotides not matched to a gene: 9. The CDR3 runs 15 residues. CDR1 and CDR2 from the germline V gene are MNHEY and SMNVEV (reference sequence). Here the CDR3 reads CASSPRQGLDYEQYF. The CDR3 DNA reads TGTGCCAGCAGTCCTAGACAGGGGTTGGACTACGAGCAGTACTTC.

V and J are TRBV7-3 and TRBJ2-1, with 9 bases matching TRBD2. CDR3 size: 16 residues. J was trimmed by 7 bases and V by 5 bases; bases with no gene match: 12. The germline gives CDR1 SGHTA, CDR2 FQGTGA. CDR3 nucleotides: TGTGCCAGCAGCCCAAAAGGACTAGCGAATTCTAATGAGCAGTTCTTC. It specifies CASSPKGLANSNEQFF. The complete variable domain, with remaining parts taken from reference TRBV7-3 and TRBJ2-1, reads GAGVSQTPSNKVTEKGKYVELRCDPISGHTALYWYRQSLGQGPEFLIYFQGTGAADDSGLPNDRFFAVRPEGSVSTLKIQRTERGDSAVYLCASSPKGLANSNEQFFGPGTRLTVL.

The chain recombines TRBV11-2 with TRBJ2-2; no clear D gene. Trimming took off 5 bases at V and 3 bases at J, with 10 bases between the two ends. In germline, CDR1 is SGHAT, CDR2 FQNNGV. The CDR3 length is 14 residues. The CDR3 loop is CASSPGRDTGELFF. The CDR3 DNA reads as TGTGCCAGCAGCCCGGGTAGGGACACCGGGGAGCTGTTTTTT.

This rearrangement joins TRBV7-2 to TRBJ2-1, with 8 positions matching TRBD2. CDR1 is SGHTA and CDR2 is FQGNSA in the germline V gene. The trim removed 5 bases at V and 0 bases at J, leaving 3 bases unmatched. The CDR3 runs 15 residues. The CDR3 spells CASSRLARSYNEQFF. The CDR3 coding sequence is TGTGCCAGCAGCCGACTAGCGCGCTCCTACAATGAGCAGTTCTTC.

V usage is TRBV11-3 and J usage is TRBJ1-1; D is unresolved. Deletions cut 3 bases from V and 1 base from J, with 6 bases between. The CDR3 is made up of 13 amino acids. Germline V gene sequence: CDR1 SGHNT, CDR2 YENEEA. In DNA form, the CDR3 reads TGTGCCAGCAGCTTCAAGAGGAACACTGAAGCTTTCTTT. As protein: CASSFKRNTEAFF.

The chain is built from TRBV5-4 and TRBJ1-1, with 9 bases lining up with TRBD1. The trim removed 4 bases at V and 5 bases at J, leaving 18 bases unmatched. Per germline, CDR1 SGHNT and CDR2 YYREEE (reference sequence). This CDR3 region has 18 residues. The DNA for the CDR3 is TGTGCCAGCAGCGGTGGGGGCAATTCCGGACAGGGGAGAACTGAAGCTTTCTTT. Amino acid sequence: CASSGGGNSGQGRTEAFF.

V and J are TRBV5-1 and TRBJ1-3; TRBD1 aligns across 7 bases. Germline V gives CDR1 SGHRS, CDR2 YFSETQ. V lost 3 bases, J lost 1 base, and 10 bases stayed unmatched. This CDR3 has 17 amino acids. Here the CDR3 reads CASSSTTGRGSGNTIYF. The DNA for the CDR3 is TGCGCCAGCAGCTCAACGACAGGGCGGGGTTCTGGAAACACCATATATTTT.

V is TRBV5-6 and J is TRBJ2-1, with D possibly TRBD2 on 5 matching bases. Per the germline V gene, CDR1 is SGHDT and CDR2 is YYEEEE. Between the trimmed V and J ends, which lost 4 bases and 0 bases, there was a span of 11 bases. The CDR3 consists of 15 residues. Written as DNA, the CDR3 is TGTGCCAGCAGCCCGCGGGCGAGCTCCTACAATGAGCAGTTCTTC. Encoded protein: CASSPRASSYNEQFF. Together with reference TRBV5-6 and TRBJ2-1, the CDR3 gives the full variable domain: DAGVTQSPTHLIKTRGQQVTLRCSPKSGHDTVSWYQQALGQGPQFIFQYYEEEERQRGNFPDRFSGHQFPNYSSELNVNALLLGDSALYLCASSPRASSYNEQFFGPGTRLTVL.

J is TRBJ2-7 and V is TRBV7-9; unclear D gene. The V gene lost 5 bases and the J gene lost 3 bases, with 8 bases spanning the gap. This CDR3 is built from 12 residues. Germline V gene sequence: CDR1 SEHNR, CDR2 FQNEAQ (reference sequence). For the CDR3, the DNA is TGTGCCAGCAGCCAGTGGGACTACGAGCAGTACTTC. Its protein is CASSQWDYEQYF.

The chain links TRBV5-1 to TRBJ1-1, with a tentative D call TRBD1 (6 bases). The CDR3 contains 14 residues. Germline V gene data show CDR1 as SGHRS and CDR2 as YFSETQ. V was shortened by 4 bases and J by 10 bases, with 20 bases between the two germline ends. The CDR3 DNA is TGCGCCAGCAGCCCCGACACTTCGGGGGCAGTAGCTTTCTTT. Amino acids: CASSPDTSGAVAFF. Complete variable domain (other parts from reference TRBV5-1 and TRBJ1-1): KAGVTQTPRYLIKTRGQQVTLSCSPISGHRSVSWYQQTPGQGLQFLFEYFSETQRNKGNFPGRFSGRQFSNSRSEMNVSTLELGDSALYLCASSPDTSGAVAFFGQGTRLTVV.

The genes are TRBV7-2 and TRBJ1-5; D is perhaps TRBD1 (6 bases). The CDR3 consists of 15 residues. The germline V gene has CDR1 SGHTA and CDR2 FQGNSA. Deletions cut 0 bases from V and 4 bases from J, with 10 bases between. CDR3 amino acids: CASSLAGGPNQPQHF. The DNA for the CDR3 is TGTGCCAGCAGCTTAGCGGGGGGGCCGAATCAGCCCCAGCATTTT.